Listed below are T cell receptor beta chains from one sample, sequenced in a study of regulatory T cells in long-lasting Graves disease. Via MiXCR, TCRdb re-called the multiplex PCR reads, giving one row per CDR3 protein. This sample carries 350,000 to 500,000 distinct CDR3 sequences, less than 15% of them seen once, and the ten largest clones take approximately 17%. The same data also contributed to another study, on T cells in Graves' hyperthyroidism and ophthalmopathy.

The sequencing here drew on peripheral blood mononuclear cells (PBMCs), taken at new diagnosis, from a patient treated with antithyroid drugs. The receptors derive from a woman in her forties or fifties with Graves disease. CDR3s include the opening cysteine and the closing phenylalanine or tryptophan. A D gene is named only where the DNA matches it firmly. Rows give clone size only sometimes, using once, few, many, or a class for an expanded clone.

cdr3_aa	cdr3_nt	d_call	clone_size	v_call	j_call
CASSLGPDSSETQYF	TGTGCCAGCAGCTTAGGGCCCGACTCATCAGAGACCCAGTACTTC	-	many	TRBV7-9	TRBJ2-5
CASSLPGAGAPDTQYF	TGTGCCAGCAGCCTCCCCGGGGCGGGAGCTCCAGATACGCAGTATTTT	TRBD2	many	TRBV2	TRBJ2-3
CAISDSGTSGRAGDTQYF	TGTGCCATCAGTGACTCCGGGACTAGCGGGAGGGCCGGAGATACGCAGTATTTT	TRBD2	many	TRBV10-3	TRBJ2-3
CASRKGTGADQETQYF	TGTGCCAGCAGAAAAGGGACAGGGGCAGACCAAGAGACCCAGTACTTC	TRBD1	many	TRBV12-3/TRBV12-4	TRBJ2-5
CASRWGLAGSNEQFF	TGTGCCAGCAGGTGGGGGCTAGCGGGATCCAATGAGCAGTTCTTC	TRBD2	many	TRBV6-1	TRBJ2-1
CSVVAGKGVTGELFF	TGCAGCGTTGTAGCGGGAAAGGGGGTCACCGGGGAGCTGTTTTTT	TRBD2	many	TRBV29-1	TRBJ2-2
CASSHTGMTEGYTF	TGCGCCAGCAGCCATACAGGGATGACGGAGGGCTACACCTTC	-	-	TRBV4-1	TRBJ1-2
CASSVWNTEAFF	TGTGCCAGCAGTGTGTGGAACACTGAAGCTTTCTTT	-	many	TRBV2	TRBJ1-1
CASSLEDIQYF	TGTGCCAGCAGCTTAGAGGACATTCAGTACTTC	-	few	TRBV13	TRBJ2-4
CSARDWDDNQPQHF	TGCAGTGCTAGAGATTGGGATGACAATCAGCCCCAGCATTTT	-	-	TRBV20-1	TRBJ1-5
CAISMGTEAFF	TGTGCCATCTCCATGGGCACTGAAGCTTTCTTT	-	many	TRBV10-3	TRBJ1-1
CASSQVIKLAGGSGAKNIQYF	TGCGCCAGCAGCCAAGTGATTAAACTAGCGGGAGGGAGTGGGGCCAAAAACATTCAGTACTTC	TRBD2	-	TRBV4-1	TRBJ2-4
CASSPRGLGTEAFF	TGCGCCAGCAGTCCCAGGGGGCTTGGGACTGAAGCTTTCTTT	TRBD1	few	TRBV5-1	TRBJ1-1
CSAPGAGGPSPSYNEQFF	TGCAGCGCGCCAGGAGCGGGAGGGCCAAGTCCTTCCTACAATGAGCAGTTCTTC	TRBD2	-	TRBV29-1	TRBJ2-1
CASSMIAGTEAFF	TGTGCCAGCAGCATGATAGCGGGCACTGAAGCTTTCTTT	-	many	TRBV3-1	TRBJ1-1
CASSPNYLSTDTQYF	TGTGCCAGCAGTCCCAACTACCTAAGCACAGATACGCAGTATTTT	-	-	TRBV25-1	TRBJ2-3
CASRPDRANTGELFF	TGTGCCAGCAGGCCGGACAGGGCGAACACCGGGGAGCTGTTTTTT	TRBD1	-	TRBV28	TRBJ2-2
CASSPDPDGRGRSQHF	TGTGCCAGCAGTCCCGACCCTGACGGGCGGGGGAGGTCCCAGCATTTT	-	-	TRBV6-1	TRBJ1-5
CASSTQGQGPQHF	TGTGCCAGCAGCACTCAAGGCCAGGGGCCCCAGCATTTT	-	-	TRBV13	TRBJ1-5
CVSSFGLEGDGELFF	TGTGTCAGCAGCTTCGGACTAGAAGGCGACGGGGAGCTGTTTTTT	TRBD2	many	TRBV11-2	TRBJ2-2
CAIRGLYYGYTF	TGTGCCATCAGGGGCTTGTACTATGGCTACACCTTC	-	-	TRBV10-3	TRBJ1-2
CASRSPRTYNEQFF	TGTGCCAGCAGGTCCCCCCGCACTTACAATGAGCAGTTCTTC	-	many	TRBV2	TRBJ2-1
CASSLRGTPGGTQYF	TGTGCCAGCAGCTTGAGGGGGACCCCCGGAGGTACGCAGTATTTT	-	few	TRBV5-5	TRBJ2-3
CASSLAPGSEGNEQFF	TGCGCCAGCAGCTTGGCCCCGGGGTCTGAGGGGAATGAGCAGTTCTTC	-	many	TRBV5-1	TRBJ2-1
CASSEEARLISTDTQYF	TGTGCCAGCAGTGAAGAGGCCAGACTAATTAGCACAGATACGCAGTATTTT	-	many	TRBV2	TRBJ2-3
CASSRGRMNTGELFF	TGTGCCAGCAGCCGGGGGAGGATGAACACCGGGGAGCTGTTTTTT	-	-	TRBV7-7	TRBJ2-2
CSASPSGQVQETQYF	TGCAGTGCTTCCCCTTCGGGACAGGTCCAAGAGACCCAGTACTTC	TRBD1	many	TRBV20-1	TRBJ2-5
CASSLALGVRNEQYF	TGTGCCAGCAGCTTAGCGTTAGGGGTTAGAAACGAGCAGTACTTC	-	many	TRBV7-8	TRBJ2-7
CASSLWGSGNEKLFF	TGTGCCAGCAGCTTATGGGGATCGGGGAATGAAAAACTGTTTTTT	-	many	TRBV7-9	TRBJ1-4
CASSPSGSHREQFF	TGTGCCAGCAGTCCTAGCGGGAGCCACCGGGAGCAGTTCTTC	TRBD2	many	TRBV7-9	TRBJ2-1
CASNKLAAQGDTQYF	TGTGCCAGCAACAAACTAGCGGCCCAAGGGGATACGCAGTATTTT	TRBD2	many	TRBV2	TRBJ2-3
CASSLSTAPGFGANVLTF	TGTGCCAGCAGCTTATCTACAGCTCCGGGTTTTGGGGCCAACGTCCTGACTTTC	-	-	TRBV7-3	TRBJ2-6
CASSFAGTTGEQYF	TGTGCCAGCAGCTTCGCCGGGACAACGGGGGAGCAGTACTTC	-	-	TRBV7-9	TRBJ2-7
CASSPIAGEGETQYF	TGCGCCAGCAGCCCCATAGCGGGAGAAGGAGAGACCCAGTACTTC	TRBD2	-	TRBV4-1	TRBJ2-5
CASSLGLENEQYF	TGTGCCAGCAGCTTGGGTCTAGAAAACGAGCAGTACTTC	-	many	TRBV11-2	TRBJ2-7
CASSIPIPNRAGQFF	TGTGCCAGTAGTATCCCAATCCCCAACCGGGCGGGACAGTTCTTC	-	-	TRBV19	TRBJ2-1
CASSPRAADLAKNIQYF	TGTGCCAGCAGTCCGCGGGCCGCAGACCTAGCCAAAAACATTCAGTACTTC	-	many	TRBV12-3/TRBV12-4	TRBJ2-4
CASGRGPYYEQYF	TGCGCCTCGGGGAGGGGGCCATACTACGAGCAGTACTTC	-	few	TRBV4-1	TRBJ2-7
CASSRQEAKFF	TGTGCCAGCAGCCGTCAAGAGGCAAAGTTCTTC	-	-	TRBV12-3/TRBV12-4	TRBJ2-1
CASSPVADTEAFF	TGCGCCAGCAGCCCGGTCGCGGACACTGAAGCTTTCTTT	-	-	TRBV5-1	TRBJ1-1
CASSQAPGGRAPVF	TGTGCCAGCAGCCAAGCCCCGGGCGGGAGGGCCCCAGTCTTT	TRBD2	many	TRBV3-1	TRBJ2-3
CASSLMGNEQFF	TGTGCCAGCAGTTTAATGGGCAATGAGCAGTTCTTC	-	many	TRBV27	TRBJ2-1
CASSVNRQREGLNEQFF	TGTGCCAGCAGCGTCAACAGACAGCGGGAGGGCCTGAATGAGCAGTTCTTC	TRBD2	few	TRBV9	TRBJ2-1
CASSYLDRGEYNEQFF	TGTGCCAGCAGTTACTTGGACAGGGGGGAGTACAATGAGCAGTTCTTC	TRBD1	many	TRBV28	TRBJ2-1
CASSFVAAPSYEQYF	TGTGCCAGCAGCTTTGTTGCCGCCCCTTCCTACGAGCAGTACTTC	-	many	TRBV13	TRBJ2-7
CASSGASYNEQFF	TGTGCCAGTAGTGGAGCGTCCTACAATGAGCAGTTCTTC	-	few	TRBV19	TRBJ2-1
CASSEPYEQFF	TGTGCCAGCAGTGAACCCTATGAGCAGTTCTTC	-	many	TRBV6-1	TRBJ2-1
CSAKALRTEAFF	TGCAGTGCTAAGGCCCTGAGGACTGAAGCTTTCTTT	-	-	TRBV20-1	TRBJ1-1
CSVEGAHEKLFF	TGCAGCGTTGAGGGGGCCCATGAAAAACTGTTTTTT	-	many	TRBV29-1	TRBJ1-4
CASSADWTLNQPQHF	TGTGCCAGCAGCGCCGACTGGACACTAAATCAGCCCCAGCATTTT	-	many	TRBV2	TRBJ1-5
CASKPQMLANQPQHF	TGTGCCAGCAAACCACAGATGCTGGCGAATCAGCCCCAGCATTTT	-	many	TRBV2	TRBJ1-5
CASSQDSAPTDTQYF	TGTGCCAGCAGCCAGGACAGTGCTCCCACAGATACGCAGTATTTT	-	many	TRBV2	TRBJ2-3
CSVARTSGSSEQYF	TGCAGCGTTGCCCGAACTAGCGGGAGTAGCGAGCAGTACTTC	TRBD2	few	TRBV29-1	TRBJ2-7